Presented here are 3 T cell receptor beta chains from one specimen sequenced in a study of T cells after somatic rescue of genetic block. Profiled with immunoSEQ multiplex PCR; TCRdb holds only in-frame clones, not every one. Of tens of thousands of clones in the sample, just over 90% were seen once. The sequenced material came from peripheral blood mononuclear cells (PBMCs). The receptors were gathered from a young man.

The V call is TRBV28, the J call TRBJ2-7; D may be TRBD1 or TRBD2 (6 bases each). The germline CDR1 and CDR2 sequences are MDHEN and SYDVKM. The CDR3 length is 12 residues. Between the trimmed V and J ends, which lost 8 bases and 6 bases, there was a span of 14 bases. The chain's CDR3 is CASVGGSSEQYF. The CDR3 DNA sequence: TGTGCCAGCGTCGGGGGCTCCAGCGAGCAGTACTTC.

The chain is built from TRBV5-1 and TRBJ1-2; D gene ambiguous. Germline V lookup: CDR1 SGHRS, CDR2 YFSETQ. V was shortened by 0 bases and J by 0 bases, with 12 bases between the two germline ends. CDR3 size: 16 residues. CDR3 nucleotide sequence: TGCGCCAGCAGCTTGGCCGCACAGCGTCCTAACTATGGCTACACCTTC. Its protein is CASSLAAQRPNYGYTF. The full variable domain, rest sourced from reference TRBV5-1 and TRBJ1-2, is KAGVTQTPRYLIKTRGQQVTLSCSPISGHRSVSWYQQTPGQGLQFLFEYFSETQRNKGNFPGRFSGRQFSNSRSEMNVSTLELGDSALYLCASSLAAQRPNYGYTFGSGTRLTVV.

The chain carries TRBV29-1 and TRBJ2-2; 9 nucleotides agree with TRBD1. After removal of 4 bases from V and 4 bases from J, the junction contained 1 base not matched to a gene. Germline V gives CDR1 SQVTM, CDR2 ANQGSEA. This CDR3 has 13 amino acids. CDR3 DNA: TGCAGCGTTGGGGACAGGGCCACCGGGGAGCTGTTTTTT. Protein product: CSVGDRATGELFF.